The text below deals with one T cell receptor (beta chain). The entry originates in a study of cytomegalovirus exposure and HLA in healthy donors. Primers for the PCR totalled 60 Vbeta and 13 Jbeta. Data came from immunoSEQ multiplex PCR; TCRdb stores just in-frame clones and leaves some out. The sample has tens of thousands of clones; approximately 88% are singletons. Healthy bone marrow donors supplied every sample. Germline CDR1 and CDR2: MGHRA and YSYEKL. The CDR3 consists of 13 residues. V dropped 3 bases and J dropped 14 bases, with 14 bases sitting between them. V is TRBV4-1 and J is TRBJ1-6, with TRBD1 as a possible D gene (5 bases). The sequenced sample was PBMCs. This sequence originates from a woman in her fifties or sixties in good health and CMV-seronegative. The CDR3 here is CASSHPRGPTLHF. In DNA form, the CDR3 reads TGCGCCAGCAGCCATCCGCGGGGCCCCACCCTCCACTTT.